The 23 T cell receptor beta chains given below trace back to one sample, sequenced in a study of cytomegalovirus exposure and HLA in healthy donors. A multiplex PCR was run with 60 Vbeta primers and 13 Jbeta primers. Data came from immunoSEQ multiplex PCR; TCRdb stores just in-frame clones and leaves some out. The sample includes some 160,000 clones, under 90% of them seen just once. The sequenced sample was PBMCs. The source is a man younger than 30 in good health and CMV-seronegative.

As regards this clone: At one boundary the junction diverges from the germline segment, which might be a read error. This chain links TRBV7-9 with TRBJ2-7; 8 positions match TRBD1. Germline assignment: CDR1 SEHNR and CDR2 FQNEAQ (reference sequence). The CDR3 runs 17 residues. The CDR3 nucleotides read TGTTCCAGCAGCCCCGCCGGGACAGGTTGGCCCTCTTACGAGCAGTACTTC. Residues: CSSSPAGTGWPSYEQYF.

Remarks on this clone: The junction departs from germline at one end; a sequencing error may be responsible. The V and J genes are TRBV7-9 and TRBJ2-7, with TRBD1 matching 9 bases. Germline V gene data show CDR1 as SEHNR and CDR2 as FQNEAQ (reference sequence). The CDR3 length is 12 residues. The CDR3 coding sequence is TGTGCCAGCAGAAGTCCGGGACAGGGCCTTATCTTC. It specifies CASRSPGQGLIF.

The rearrangement uses TRBV10-2 and TRBJ2-2; 12 positions match TRBD2. Germline V lookup: CDR1 WSHSY, CDR2 SAAADI. The CDR3 extends over 15 amino acids. V lost 5 bases to trimming and J lost 6 bases; unmatched junction nucleotides: 4. The CDR3 spells CASSFLAGGAGELFF. CDR3 nucleotides: TGCGCCAGCAGTTTCCTAGCGGGAGGGGCCGGGGAGCTGTTTTTT.

The rearrangement joins TRBV28 to TRBJ1-1; D not certain. Per germline, CDR1 MDHEN and CDR2 SYDVKM. CDR3 length: 15 amino acids. Trimming took 2 bases from V and 4 from J, leaving 14 bases between them. Written as DNA, the CDR3 is TGTGCCAGCAGTTTAGAGAGGGTAGGGATCACTGAAGCTTTCTTT. It translates to CASSLERVGITEAFF. The full variable domain, its missing parts supplied by reference TRBV28 and TRBJ1-1, is DVKVTQSSRYLVKRTGEKVFLECVQDMDHENMFWYRQDPGLGLRLIYFSYDVKMKEKGDIPEGYSVSREKKERFSLILESASTNQTSMYLCASSLERVGITEAFFGQGTRLTVV.

V is TRBV6-5 and J is TRBJ1-1; D perhaps matches TRBD1 (5 bases). The germline V and J ends were trimmed by 0 bases and 1 base, with 9 bases remaining between them. This CDR3 has 15 residues. The germline gives CDR1 MNHEY, CDR2 SVGAGI. CDR3 loop: CASSYSTAGNTEAFF. DNA for the CDR3: TGTGCCAGCAGTTACTCGACAGCGGGGAACACTGAAGCTTTCTTT.

V is TRBV27 and J is TRBJ2-3; D gene uncertain. There are 14 residues in the CDR3. The ends were cut back, 7 bases at V and 4 bases at J, with 15 bases in the middle. Germline lookup yields CDR1 MNHEY and CDR2 SMNVEV (reference sequence). This CDR3 is CASIPPWAPDTQYF. The CDR3 bases are TGTGCCAGCATTCCCCCCTGGGCCCCAGATACGCAGTATTTT.

The chain joins TRBV6-5 to TRBJ2-7, with TRBD2 matching over 10 bases. The V gene end was trimmed by 8 bases and the J gene end by 4 bases; junction bases not matched to a gene: 11. The CDR3 is 15 amino acids. Germline-derived CDR1 and CDR2 are MNHEY and SVGAGI. The CDR3 here is CASSFSSGGRYEQYF. The CDR3 DNA reads TGTGCCAGCTCATTCTCTAGCGGGGGACGATACGAGCAGTACTTC.

The CDR3 nucleotides read TGTGCCAGCAGCTCCGAAGCGGGACCATACAATGAGCAGTTCTTC. It specifies CASSSEAGPYNEQFF. This chain connects TRBV5-4 to TRBJ2-1; 7 bases map to TRBD2. The CDR3 totals 15 residues. Germline CDR1 SGHNT, CDR2 YYREEE (reference sequence). Trimming took 3 bases from V and 4 from J; bases not matched to a gene: 7.

The CDR3 coding sequence is TGTGCCAGCACGCGGCTAGCGGGGGGGCAGAATGAGCAGTTCTTC. It translates to CASTRLAGGQNEQFF. The chain is built from TRBV6-1 and TRBJ2-1; 12 bases are shared with TRBD2. J lost 7 bases, V lost 7 bases, and 8 bases had no gene match. Per the germline V gene, CDR1 is MNHNS and CDR2 is SASEGT. This CDR3 spans 15 amino acids.

The chain recombines TRBV7-9 with TRBJ2-7; 7 nucleotides line up with TRBD1. The CDR3 is 14 amino acids. The J segment lost 5 bases and the V segment lost 3 bases, leaving 7 bases of the junction unmatched. In germline, CDR1 is SEHNR, CDR2 FQNEAQ (reference sequence). The CDR3 DNA reads as TGTGCCAGCAGCTTTTCCGACAGGGCCAACGAGCAGTACTTC. It encodes CASSFSDRANEQYF.

The V gene is TRBV20-1, the J gene TRBJ1-2; the D gene is possibly TRBD1 (5 bases). Trimming removed 5 bases from V and 5 bases from J, with 6 bases in between. Looked up from germline, CDR1 is DFQATT and CDR2 is SNEGSKA (reference sequence). The CDR3 consists of 10 residues. This chain's CDR3 is CSAPGYGYTF. The CDR3 DNA reads as TGCAGTGCTCCAGGGTATGGCTACACCTTC.

This chain uses TRBV25-1 with TRBJ2-3; D gene uncertain. Germline V gene sequence: CDR1 MGHDK, CDR2 SYGVNS. Trimming took 5 bases from V and 6 from J, leaving 15 bases between them. The CDR3 loop spans 14 amino acids. The CDR3 loop is CASSPHDIPDTQYF. DNA of the CDR3: TGTGCCAGCAGTCCCCATGACATCCCGGATACGCAGTATTTT.

This clone was seen a handful of times. This chain joins TRBV7-3 and TRBJ1-1; TRBD1 matches 8 bases. Losses at the gene ends were 5 bases for V and 2 bases for J; bases not matched to a gene: 7. The germline CDR1 and CDR2 sequences are SGHTA and FQGTGA. The length of the CDR3 is 15 residues. CDR3 sequence: CASSVRQGTNTEAFF. The CDR3 DNA reads TGTGCCAGCAGCGTCCGACAGGGGACAAACACTGAAGCTTTCTTT.

The rearrangement joins TRBV2 to TRBJ2-5; 9 bases match TRBD2. The CDR3 is made up of 15 amino acids. Germline values: CDR1 SNHLY, CDR2 FYNNEI. V lost 4 bases and J lost 5; bases outside the gene matches: 8. The CDR3 region is CASSVLAGGPETQYF. The CDR3, as DNA: TGTGCCAGCAGTGTTCTGGCGGGGGGGCCGGAGACCCAGTACTTC.

This chain connects TRBV6-1 to TRBJ2-2; TRBD1 matches 10 bases. From germline, CDR1 is MNHNS and CDR2 SASEGT. The CDR3 has 16 residues. The V gene end was trimmed by 4 bases and the J gene end by 0 bases; junction bases not matched to a gene: 2. CDR3 DNA: TGTGCCAGCAGTGGGACAGGGGGGGCGAACACCGGGGAGCTGTTTTTT. Protein sequence: CASSGTGGANTGELFF.

The chain links TRBV5-6 to TRBJ1-1; D possibly corresponds to TRBD1 (5 bases). The CDR3 is 12 residues long. CDR1 and CDR2 from the germline V gene are SGHDT and YYEEEE. Trimming left V 4 bases short and J 11 bases short, with 15 bases between. CDR3 sequence: CASSRGTLGAFF. The CDR3 bases are TGTGCCAGCAGCCGCGGGACCCTGGGGGCTTTCTTT.

The CDR3 reads CASSYSRGGEAPLHF. The DNA of the CDR3 is TGTGCCAGCAGTTACTCGAGAGGGGGTGAGGCACCCCTCCACTTT. This sequence joins TRBV6-6 and TRBJ1-6, with D tentatively TRBD1 (6 bases). In germline, CDR1 is MNHNY, CDR2 SVGAGI (reference sequence). The CDR3 length is 15 residues. Trimming took off 0 bases at V and 11 bases at J, with 14 bases between the two ends.

This clone was seen a handful of times. V is TRBV9 and J is TRBJ2-3, with D perhaps matching TRBD1 (5 bases). Germline values: CDR1 SGDLS, CDR2 YYNGEE. There are 14 residues in the CDR3. Trimming left V 4 bases short and J 0 bases short, with 9 bases between. CDR3 in amino acids: CASSSRQSTDTQYF. In DNA form, the CDR3 reads TGTGCCAGCAGCTCAAGACAGAGCACAGATACGCAGTATTTT.

The rearrangement links TRBV2 to TRBJ2-5; 8 bases agree with TRBD2. CDR1 SNHLY and CDR2 FYNNEI come from the germline V gene. V trimming: 6 bases; J trimming: 3 bases; junction bases outside the gene matches: 6. The CDR3 length is 14 residues. CDR3 DNA: TGTGCCAGCAGGGGAACGGGGGGGGAAGAGACCCAGTACTTC. Translation gives CASRGTGGEETQYF.

The chain has TRBV5-4 and TRBJ2-7; D is possibly TRBD1 (5 bases). Germline V gives CDR1 SGHNT, CDR2 YYREEE (reference sequence). The CDR3 has 15 amino acids. Trimming shortened V by 5 bases and J by 0 bases, and 15 bases separated the two germline ends. CDR3 nucleotide sequence: TGTGCCAGCAGTACAGAAGAGCAGGGCTCCTACGAGCAGTACTTC. Protein product: CASSTEEQGSYEQYF.

This chain uses TRBV5-1 with TRBJ1-1; 9 nucleotides match TRBD1. The CDR3 is 14 residues long. V gave up 4 bases and J gave up 1 base; unmatched junction bases: 2. The germline gives CDR1 SGHRS, CDR2 YFSETQ. The CDR3 sequence is CASSPTGGNTEAFF. The CDR3 DNA reads as TGCGCCAGCAGCCCGACAGGGGGGAACACTGAAGCTTTCTTT.

This clone appeared a few times. The chain has TRBV5-1 and TRBJ2-7; D might be TRBD2 (5 bases). Germline V lookup: CDR1 SGHRS, CDR2 YFSETQ. V was pared by 4 bases and J by 5 bases, with 13 bases between. The CDR3 contains 13 residues. The DNA for the CDR3 is TGCGCCAGCAGCCCGACGCGGGCCCACGAGCAGTACTTC. Protein product: CASSPTRAHEQYF. The full variable domain, with the rest looked up from reference TRBV5-1 and TRBJ2-7, is KAGVTQTPRYLIKTRGQQVTLSCSPISGHRSVSWYQQTPGQGLQFLFEYFSETQRNKGNFPGRFSGRQFSNSRSEMNVSTLELGDSALYLCASSPTRAHEQYFGPGTRLTVT.

This clone was seen more than once but under ten times. The chain recombines TRBV7-8 with TRBJ2-5; 12 positions agree with TRBD2. The tail of the sequence fits TRBJ2-7 better, so the J call may be wrong. Looked up from germline, CDR1 is SGHVS and CDR2 is FQNEAQ. CDR3 size: 18 residues. In nucleotides, the CDR3 is TGTGCCAGCCGCCCTCAGACTAGCGGGAGCCCGAGCTCCTACGAGCAGTACTTC. As protein: CASRPQTSGSPSSYEQYF.